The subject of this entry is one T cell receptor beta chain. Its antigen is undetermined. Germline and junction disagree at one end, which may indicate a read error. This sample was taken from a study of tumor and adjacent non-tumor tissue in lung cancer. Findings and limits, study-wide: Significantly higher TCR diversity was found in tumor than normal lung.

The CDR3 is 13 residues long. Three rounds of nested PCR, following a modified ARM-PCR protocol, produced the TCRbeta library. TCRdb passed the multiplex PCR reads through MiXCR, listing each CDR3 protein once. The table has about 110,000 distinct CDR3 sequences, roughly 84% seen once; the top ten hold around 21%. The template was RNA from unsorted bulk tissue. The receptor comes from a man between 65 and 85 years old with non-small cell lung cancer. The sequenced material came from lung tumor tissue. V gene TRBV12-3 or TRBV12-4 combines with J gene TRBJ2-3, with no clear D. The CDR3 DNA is TGTGCCAGCAATTCGGTAAACACAGATACGCAATATTTT. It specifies CASNSVNTDTQYF.